Given below is one T cell receptor (beta chain) in context. Authors' processing steps: Cell counts per sample came from amplifying reference gene primers. Using immunoSEQ multiplex PCR, the repertoire was profiled, and TCRdb retains in-frame clones only, with some absent. That table is the source of V, J and clone size, and D and trimming were worked out from the DNA. This table holds about 210,000 clones, 88% found once. The CDR3 contains 15 residues. Germline V lookup: CDR1 LNHDA, CDR2 SQIVND (reference sequence). Trimming removed 0 bases from V and 2 bases from J; junction bases left unmatched: 3. This sample was taken from a study of blood T cell repertoires in COVID-19. Across the whole study: In each case, the material was cDNA or gDNA derived from T cells, B-cell-depleted T cells, or PBMCs.

The sample was peripheral blood. This sequence originates from a man aged 70 or older with acute or convalescent COVID-19. The V gene is TRBV19, the J gene TRBJ1-1; 7 nucleotides align to TRBD1. DNA of the CDR3: TGTGCCAGTAGTATAGAAGGGGGCCTCAACACTGAAGCTTTCTTT. Translated: CASSIEGGLNTEAFF.